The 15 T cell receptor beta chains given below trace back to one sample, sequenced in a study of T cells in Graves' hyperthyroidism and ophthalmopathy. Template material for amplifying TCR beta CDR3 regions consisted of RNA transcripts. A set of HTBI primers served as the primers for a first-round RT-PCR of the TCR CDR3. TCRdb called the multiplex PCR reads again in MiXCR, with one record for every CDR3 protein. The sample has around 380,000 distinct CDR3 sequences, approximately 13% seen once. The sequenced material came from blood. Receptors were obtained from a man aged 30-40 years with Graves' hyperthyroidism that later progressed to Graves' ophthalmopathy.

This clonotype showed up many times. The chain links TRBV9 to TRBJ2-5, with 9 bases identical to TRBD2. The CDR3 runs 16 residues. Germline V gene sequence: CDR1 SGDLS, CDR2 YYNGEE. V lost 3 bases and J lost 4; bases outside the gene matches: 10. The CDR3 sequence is CASSASVTSGVETQYF. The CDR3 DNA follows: TGTGCCAGCAGCGCCTCCGTGACTAGCGGTGTAGAGACCCAGTACTTC.

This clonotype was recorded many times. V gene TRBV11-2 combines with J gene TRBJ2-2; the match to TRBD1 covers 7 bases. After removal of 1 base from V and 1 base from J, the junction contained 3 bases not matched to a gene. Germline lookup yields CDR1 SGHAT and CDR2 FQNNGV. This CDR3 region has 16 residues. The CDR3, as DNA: TGTGCCAGCAGCTTAGGACAGGGTCGGAACACCGGGGAGCTGTTTTTT. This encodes CASSLGQGRNTGELFF. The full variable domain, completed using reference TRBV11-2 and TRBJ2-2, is EAGVAQSPRYKIIEKRQSVAFWCNPISGHATLYWYQQILGQGPKLLIQFQNNGVVDDSQLPKDRFSAERLKGVDSTLKIQPAKLEDSAVYLCASSLGQGRNTGELFFGEGSRLTVL.

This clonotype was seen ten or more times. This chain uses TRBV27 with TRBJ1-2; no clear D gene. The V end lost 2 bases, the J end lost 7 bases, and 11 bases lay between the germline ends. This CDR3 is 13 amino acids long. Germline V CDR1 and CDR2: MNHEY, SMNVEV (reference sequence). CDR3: CASSLRSGSGYTF. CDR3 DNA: TGTGCCAGCAGTTTAAGGTCCGGGTCTGGCTACACCTTC.

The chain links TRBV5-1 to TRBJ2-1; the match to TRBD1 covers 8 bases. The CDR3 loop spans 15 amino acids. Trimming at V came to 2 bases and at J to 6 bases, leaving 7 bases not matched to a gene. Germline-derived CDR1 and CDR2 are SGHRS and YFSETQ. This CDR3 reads CASSFPGQVFNEQFF. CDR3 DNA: TGCGCCAGCAGCTTCCCGGGACAGGTTTTCAATGAGCAGTTCTTC. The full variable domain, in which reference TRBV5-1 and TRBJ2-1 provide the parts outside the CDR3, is KAGVTQTPRYLIKTRGQQVTLSCSPISGHRSVSWYQQTPGQGLQFLFEYFSETQRNKGNFPGRFSGRQFSNSRSEMNVSTLELGDSALYLCASSFPGQVFNEQFFGPGTRLTVL.

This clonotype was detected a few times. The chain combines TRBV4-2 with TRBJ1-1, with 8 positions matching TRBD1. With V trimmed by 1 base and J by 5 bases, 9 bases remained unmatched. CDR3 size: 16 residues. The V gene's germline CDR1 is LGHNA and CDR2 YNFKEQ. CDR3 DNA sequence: TGTGCCAGCAGCCAAGGACCGTCCAGGGGGCAAACTGAAGCTTTCTTT. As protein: CASSQGPSRGQTEAFF.

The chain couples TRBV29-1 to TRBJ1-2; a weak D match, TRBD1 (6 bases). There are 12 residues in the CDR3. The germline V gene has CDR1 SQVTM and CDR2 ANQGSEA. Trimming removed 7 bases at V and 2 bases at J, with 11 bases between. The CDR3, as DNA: TGCAGCGGTTACAGGGTGAACTATGGCTACACCTTC. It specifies CSGYRVNYGYTF.

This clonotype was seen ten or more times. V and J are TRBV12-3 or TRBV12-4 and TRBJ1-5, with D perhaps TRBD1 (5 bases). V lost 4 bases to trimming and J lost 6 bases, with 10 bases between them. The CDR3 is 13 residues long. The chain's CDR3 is CASSSTVSQPQHF. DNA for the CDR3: TGTGCCAGCAGTTCGACAGTCAGTCAGCCCCAGCATTTT.

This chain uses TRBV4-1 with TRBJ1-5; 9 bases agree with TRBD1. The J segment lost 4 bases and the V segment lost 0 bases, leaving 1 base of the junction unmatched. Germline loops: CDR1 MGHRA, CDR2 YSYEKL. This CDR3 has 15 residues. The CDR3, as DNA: TGCGCCAGCAGCCAAGAGGACAGGGGAAATCAGCCCCAGCATTTT. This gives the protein CASSQEDRGNQPQHF.

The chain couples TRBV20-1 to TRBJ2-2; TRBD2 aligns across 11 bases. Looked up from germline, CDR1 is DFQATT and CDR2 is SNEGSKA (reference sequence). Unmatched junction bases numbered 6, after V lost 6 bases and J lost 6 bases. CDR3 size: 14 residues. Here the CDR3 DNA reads TGCAGTGCCAGACTAGCGGGGCGGGCCGGGGAGCTGTTTTTT. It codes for CSARLAGRAGELFF.

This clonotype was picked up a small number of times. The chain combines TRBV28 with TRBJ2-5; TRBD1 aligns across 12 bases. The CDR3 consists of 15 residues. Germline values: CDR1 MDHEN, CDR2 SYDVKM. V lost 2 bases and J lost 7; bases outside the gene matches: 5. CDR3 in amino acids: CASSLRDRGRGTQYF. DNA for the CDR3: TGTGCCAGCAGTTTAAGGGACAGGGGGCGAGGGACCCAGTACTTC.

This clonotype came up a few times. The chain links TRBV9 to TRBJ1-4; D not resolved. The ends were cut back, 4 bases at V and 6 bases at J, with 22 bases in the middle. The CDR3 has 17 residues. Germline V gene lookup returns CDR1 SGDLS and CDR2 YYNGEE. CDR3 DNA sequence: TGTGCCAGCAGCCCCCAGGCAACCCTCAGATCGGATGAAAAACTGTTTTTT. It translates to CASSPQATLRSDEKLFF.

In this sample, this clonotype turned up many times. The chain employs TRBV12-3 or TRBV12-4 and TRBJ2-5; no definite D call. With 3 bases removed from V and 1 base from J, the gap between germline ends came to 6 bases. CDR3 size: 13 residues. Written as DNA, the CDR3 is TGTGCCAGCAGTTTTACAATCCAAGAGACCCAGTACTTC. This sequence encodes CASSFTIQETQYF.

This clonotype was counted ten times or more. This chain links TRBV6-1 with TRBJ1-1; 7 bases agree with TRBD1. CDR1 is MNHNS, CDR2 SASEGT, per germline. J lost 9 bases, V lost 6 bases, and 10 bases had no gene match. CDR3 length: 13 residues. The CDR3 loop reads CASSPPTGTQAFF. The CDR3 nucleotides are TGTGCCAGCAGCCCCCCGACAGGGACTCAAGCTTTCTTT.

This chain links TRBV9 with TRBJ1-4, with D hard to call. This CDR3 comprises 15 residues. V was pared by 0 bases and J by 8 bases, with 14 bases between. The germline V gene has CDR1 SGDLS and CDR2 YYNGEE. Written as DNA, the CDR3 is TGTGCCAGCAGCGTAGAAAAGGGTAAATCGGAAAAACTGTTTTTT. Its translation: CASSVEKGKSEKLFF.

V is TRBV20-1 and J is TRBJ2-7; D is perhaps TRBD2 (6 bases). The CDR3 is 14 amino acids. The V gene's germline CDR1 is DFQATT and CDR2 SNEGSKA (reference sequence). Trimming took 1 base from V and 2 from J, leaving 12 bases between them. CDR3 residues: CSARVAGPTYEQYF. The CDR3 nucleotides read TGCAGTGCTAGAGTTGCGGGGCCAACCTACGAGCAGTACTTC.